One T cell receptor beta chain is described in this entry. Its target is not known. The record originates from a study of cytomegalovirus exposure and HLA in healthy donors. Regarding the study as a whole: Accounts indicate the classifier identified cytomegalovirus status with strong specificity and sensitivity. It was found in a later analysis that first-cohort TCR clusters tended to co-occur in the 120 validation repertoires. Researchers catalogued about 150 TCR beta chains as cytomegalovirus-associated.

The length of the CDR3 is 15 residues. The V end lost 0 bases, the J end lost 5 bases, and 12 bases lay between the germline ends. The germline V gene encodes CDR1 SGHRS and CDR2 YFSETQ. The protocol was immunoSEQ multiplex PCR, while the TCRdb copy is restricted to in-frame clones and leaves out a portion. Of about 220,000 clones listed, 87% are singletons. This clonotype was sampled from a young man in good health and CMV-seronegative. The chain combines TRBV5-1 with TRBJ1-5; TRBD1 might be the D (5 bases). Sequences were obtained from PBMCs. Here the CDR3 DNA reads TGCGCCAGCAGCTTGGATCCGGGGGGTTATCAGCCCCAGCATTTT. Translation gives CASSLDPGGYQPQHF.